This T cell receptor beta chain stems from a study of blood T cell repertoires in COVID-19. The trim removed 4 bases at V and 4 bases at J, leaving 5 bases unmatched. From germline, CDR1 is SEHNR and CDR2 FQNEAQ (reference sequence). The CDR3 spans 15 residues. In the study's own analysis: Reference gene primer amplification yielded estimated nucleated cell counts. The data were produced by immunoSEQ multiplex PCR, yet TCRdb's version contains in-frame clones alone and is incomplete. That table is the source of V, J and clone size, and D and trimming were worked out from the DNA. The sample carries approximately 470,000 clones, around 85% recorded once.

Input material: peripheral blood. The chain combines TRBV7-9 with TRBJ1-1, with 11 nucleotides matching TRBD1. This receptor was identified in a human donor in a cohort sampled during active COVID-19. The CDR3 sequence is CASSYGQGAPTEAFF. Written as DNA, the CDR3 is TGTGCCAGCAGCTATGGACAGGGGGCGCCCACTGAAGCTTTCTTT.